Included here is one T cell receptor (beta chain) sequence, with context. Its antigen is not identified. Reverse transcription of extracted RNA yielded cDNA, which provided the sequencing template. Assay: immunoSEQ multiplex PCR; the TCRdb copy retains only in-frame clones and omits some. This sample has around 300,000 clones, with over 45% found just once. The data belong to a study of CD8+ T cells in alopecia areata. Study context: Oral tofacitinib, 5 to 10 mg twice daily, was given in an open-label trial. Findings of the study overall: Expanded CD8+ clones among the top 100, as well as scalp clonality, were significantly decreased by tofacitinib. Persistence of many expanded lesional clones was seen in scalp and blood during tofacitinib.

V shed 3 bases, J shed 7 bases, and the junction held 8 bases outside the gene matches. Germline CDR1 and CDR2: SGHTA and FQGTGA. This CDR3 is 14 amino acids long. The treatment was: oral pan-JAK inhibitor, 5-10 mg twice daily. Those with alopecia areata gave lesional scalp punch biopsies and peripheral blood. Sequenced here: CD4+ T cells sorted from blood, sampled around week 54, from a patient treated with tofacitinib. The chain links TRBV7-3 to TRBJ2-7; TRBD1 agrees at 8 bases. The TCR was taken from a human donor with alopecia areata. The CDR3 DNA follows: TGTGCCAGCAGCTTTCAATATGGGGACAGGGAGCAGTACTTC. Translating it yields CASSFQYGDREQYF.